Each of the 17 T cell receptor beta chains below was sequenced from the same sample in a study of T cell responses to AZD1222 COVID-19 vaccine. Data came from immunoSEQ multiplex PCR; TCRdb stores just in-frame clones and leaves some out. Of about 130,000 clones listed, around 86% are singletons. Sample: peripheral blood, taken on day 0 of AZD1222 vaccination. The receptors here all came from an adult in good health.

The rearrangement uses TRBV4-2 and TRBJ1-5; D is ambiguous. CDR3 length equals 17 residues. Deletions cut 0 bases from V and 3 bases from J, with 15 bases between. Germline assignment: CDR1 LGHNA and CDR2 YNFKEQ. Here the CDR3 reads CASSQDVVVAANQPQHF. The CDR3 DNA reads TGTGCCAGCAGCCAAGATGTCGTAGTGGCAGCCAATCAGCCCCAGCATTTT.

The CDR3 spells CASSSGQGSYTF. Here the CDR3 DNA reads TGTGCCAGCAGCTCGGGACAGGGAAGCTACACCTTC. The chain carries TRBV7-6 and TRBJ1-2; the match to TRBD1 covers 9 bases. The CDR3 extends over 12 amino acids. Germline-derived CDR1 and CDR2 are SGHVS and FNYEAQ. After removal of 4 bases from V and 9 bases from J, the junction contained 3 bases not matched to a gene.

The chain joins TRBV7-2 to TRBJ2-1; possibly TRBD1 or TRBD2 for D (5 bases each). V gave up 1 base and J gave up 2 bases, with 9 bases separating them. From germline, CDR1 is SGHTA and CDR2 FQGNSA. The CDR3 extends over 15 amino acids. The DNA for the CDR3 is TGTGCCAGCAGCTTAGGGGGGACCACCTACAATGAGCAGTTCTTC. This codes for CASSLGGTTYNEQFF. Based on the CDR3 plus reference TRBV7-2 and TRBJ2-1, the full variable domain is GAGVSQSPSNKVTEKGKDVELRCDPISGHTALYWYRQSLGQGLEFLIYFQGNSAPDKSGLPSDRFSAERTGGSVSTLTIQRTQQEDSAVYLCASSLGGTTYNEQFFGPGTRLTVL.

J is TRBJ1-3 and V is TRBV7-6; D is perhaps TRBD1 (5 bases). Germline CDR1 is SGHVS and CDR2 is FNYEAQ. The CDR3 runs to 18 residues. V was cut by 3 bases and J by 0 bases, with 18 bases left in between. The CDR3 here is CASSFYPPGPISGNTIYF. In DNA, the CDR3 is TGTGCCAGCAGCTTTTACCCCCCGGGGCCCATCTCTGGAAACACCATATATTTT.

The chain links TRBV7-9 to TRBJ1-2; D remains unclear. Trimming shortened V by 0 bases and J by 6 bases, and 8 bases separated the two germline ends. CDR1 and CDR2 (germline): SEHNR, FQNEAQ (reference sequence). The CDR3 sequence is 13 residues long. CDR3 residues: CASSLAGKDGYTF. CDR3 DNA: TGTGCCAGCAGCTTAGCAGGGAAGGATGGCTACACCTTC.

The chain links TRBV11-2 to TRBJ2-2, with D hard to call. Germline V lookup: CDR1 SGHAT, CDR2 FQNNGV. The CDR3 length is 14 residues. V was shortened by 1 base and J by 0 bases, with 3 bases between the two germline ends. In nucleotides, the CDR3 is TGTGCCAGCAGCTTAGGGTCGAACACCGGGGAGCTGTTTTTT. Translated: CASSLGSNTGELFF.

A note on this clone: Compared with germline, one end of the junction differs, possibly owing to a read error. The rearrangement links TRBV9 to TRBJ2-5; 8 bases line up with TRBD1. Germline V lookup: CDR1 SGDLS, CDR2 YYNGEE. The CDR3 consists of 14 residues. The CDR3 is CASSARQGQETQYF. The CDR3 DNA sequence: TGTGCCAGCAGCGCCAGACAGGGGCAAGAAACCCAGTACTTC. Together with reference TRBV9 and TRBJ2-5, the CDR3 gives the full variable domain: DSGVTQTPKHLITATGQRVTLRCSPRSGDLSVYWYQQSLDQGLQFLIQYYNGEERAKGNILERFSAQQFPDLHSELNLSSLELGDSALYFCASSARQGQETQYFGPGTRLLVL.

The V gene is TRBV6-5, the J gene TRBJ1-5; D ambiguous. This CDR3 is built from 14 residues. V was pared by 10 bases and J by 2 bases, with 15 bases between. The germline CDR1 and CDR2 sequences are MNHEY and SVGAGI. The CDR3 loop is CATSPPGGNQPQHF. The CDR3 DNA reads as TGTGCCACGTCCCCCCCGGGTGGCAATCAGCCCCAGCATTTT.

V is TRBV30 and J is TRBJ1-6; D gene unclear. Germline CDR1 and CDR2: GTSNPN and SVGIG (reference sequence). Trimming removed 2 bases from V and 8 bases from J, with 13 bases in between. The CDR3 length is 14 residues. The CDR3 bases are TGTGCCTGGAGTCTTGTAGGAGGATATTCACCCCTCCACTTT. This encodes CAWSLVGGYSPLHF.

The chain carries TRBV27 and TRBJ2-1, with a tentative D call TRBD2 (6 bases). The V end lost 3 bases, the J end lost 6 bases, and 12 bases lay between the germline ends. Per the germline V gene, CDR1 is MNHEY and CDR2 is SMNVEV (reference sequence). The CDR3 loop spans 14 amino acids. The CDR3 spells CASSFLREVNEQFF. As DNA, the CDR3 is TGTGCCAGCAGTTTTCTCAGGGAGGTCAATGAGCAGTTCTTC.

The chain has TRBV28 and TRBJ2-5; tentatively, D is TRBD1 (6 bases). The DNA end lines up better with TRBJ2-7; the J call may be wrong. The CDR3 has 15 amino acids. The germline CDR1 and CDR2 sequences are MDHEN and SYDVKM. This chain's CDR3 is CASSFGGESSYEQYF. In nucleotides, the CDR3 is TGTGCCAGCAGTTTTGGGGGCGAAAGCTCCTACGAGCAGTACTTC.

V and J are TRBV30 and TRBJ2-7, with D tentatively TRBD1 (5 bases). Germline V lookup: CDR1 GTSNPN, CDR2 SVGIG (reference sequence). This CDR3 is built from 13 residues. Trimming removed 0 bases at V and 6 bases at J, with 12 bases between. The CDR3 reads CAWSVPAGIEQYF. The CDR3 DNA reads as TGTGCCTGGAGTGTACCCGCAGGGATCGAGCAGTACTTC. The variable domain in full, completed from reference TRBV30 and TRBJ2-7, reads SQTIHQWPATLVQPVGSPLSLECTVEGTSNPNLYWYRQAAGRGLQLLFYSVGIGQISSEVPQNLSASRPQDRQFILSSKKLLLSDSGFYLCAWSVPAGIEQYFGPGTRLTVT.

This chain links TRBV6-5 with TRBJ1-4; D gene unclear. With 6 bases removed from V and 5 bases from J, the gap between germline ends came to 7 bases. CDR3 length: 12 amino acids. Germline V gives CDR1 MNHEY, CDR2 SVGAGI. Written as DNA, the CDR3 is TGTGCCAGCAGCCGTTTGAATGAAAAACTGTTTTTT. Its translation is CASSRLNEKLFF.

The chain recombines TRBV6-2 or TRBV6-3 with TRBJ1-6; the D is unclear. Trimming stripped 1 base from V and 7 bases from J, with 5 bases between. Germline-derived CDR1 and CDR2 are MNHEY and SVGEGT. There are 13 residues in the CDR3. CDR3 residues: CASSYWANSPLHF. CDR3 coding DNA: TGTGCCAGCAGTTACTGGGCCAATTCACCCCTCCACTTT.

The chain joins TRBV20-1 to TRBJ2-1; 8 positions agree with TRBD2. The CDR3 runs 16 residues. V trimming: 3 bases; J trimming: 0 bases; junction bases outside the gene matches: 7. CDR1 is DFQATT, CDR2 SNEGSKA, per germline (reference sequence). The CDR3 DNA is TGCAGTGCTAGTGGACCCGGGACTAGCTCCTACAATGAGCAGTTCTTC. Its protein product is CSASGPGTSSYNEQFF.

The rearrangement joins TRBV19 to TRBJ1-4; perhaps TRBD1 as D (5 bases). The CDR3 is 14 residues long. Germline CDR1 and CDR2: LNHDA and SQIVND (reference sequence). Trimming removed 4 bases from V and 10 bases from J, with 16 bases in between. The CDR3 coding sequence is TGTGCCAGTAGTACGGGGCAGGGTGGTGGAAAACTGTTTTTT. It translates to CASSTGQGGGKLFF.

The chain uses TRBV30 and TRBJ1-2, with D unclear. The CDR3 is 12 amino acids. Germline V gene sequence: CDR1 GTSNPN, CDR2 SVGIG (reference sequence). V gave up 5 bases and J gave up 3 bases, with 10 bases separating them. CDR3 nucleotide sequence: TGTGCCTGGGGTATGCGGCACTATGGCTACACCTTC. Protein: CAWGMRHYGYTF.